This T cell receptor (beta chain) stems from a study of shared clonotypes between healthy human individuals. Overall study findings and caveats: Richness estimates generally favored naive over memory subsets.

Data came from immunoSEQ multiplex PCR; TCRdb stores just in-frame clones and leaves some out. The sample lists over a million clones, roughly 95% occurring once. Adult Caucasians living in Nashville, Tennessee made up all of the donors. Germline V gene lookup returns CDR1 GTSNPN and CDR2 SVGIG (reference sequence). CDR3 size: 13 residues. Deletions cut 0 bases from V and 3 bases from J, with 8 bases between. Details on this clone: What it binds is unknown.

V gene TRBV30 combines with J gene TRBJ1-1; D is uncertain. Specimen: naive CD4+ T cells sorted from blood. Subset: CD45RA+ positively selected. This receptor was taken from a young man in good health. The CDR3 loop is CAWSVRRDTEAFF. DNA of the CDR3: TGTGCCTGGAGTGTACGGCGGGACACTGAAGCTTTCTTT.